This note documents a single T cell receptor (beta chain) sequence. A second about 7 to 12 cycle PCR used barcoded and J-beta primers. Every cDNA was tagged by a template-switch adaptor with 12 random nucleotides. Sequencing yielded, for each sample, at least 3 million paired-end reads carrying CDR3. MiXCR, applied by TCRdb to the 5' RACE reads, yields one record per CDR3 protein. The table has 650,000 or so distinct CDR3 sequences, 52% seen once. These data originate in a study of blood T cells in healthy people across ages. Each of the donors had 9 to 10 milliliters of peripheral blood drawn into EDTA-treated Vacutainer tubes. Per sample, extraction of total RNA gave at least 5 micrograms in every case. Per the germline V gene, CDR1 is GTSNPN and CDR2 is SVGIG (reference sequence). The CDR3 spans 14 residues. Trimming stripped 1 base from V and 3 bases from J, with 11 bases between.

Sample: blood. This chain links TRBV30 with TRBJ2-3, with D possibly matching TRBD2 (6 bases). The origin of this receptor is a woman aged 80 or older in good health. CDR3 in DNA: TGTGCCTGGAGTGAGGCGGCGGGGACAGATACGCAGTATTTT. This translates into CAWSEAAGTDTQYF. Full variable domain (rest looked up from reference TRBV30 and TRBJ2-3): SQTIHQWPATLVQPVGSPLSLECTVEGTSNPNLYWYRQAAGRGLQLLFYSVGIGQISSEVPQNLSASRPQDRQFILSSKKLLLSDSGFYLCAWSEAAGTDTQYFGPGTRLTVL.